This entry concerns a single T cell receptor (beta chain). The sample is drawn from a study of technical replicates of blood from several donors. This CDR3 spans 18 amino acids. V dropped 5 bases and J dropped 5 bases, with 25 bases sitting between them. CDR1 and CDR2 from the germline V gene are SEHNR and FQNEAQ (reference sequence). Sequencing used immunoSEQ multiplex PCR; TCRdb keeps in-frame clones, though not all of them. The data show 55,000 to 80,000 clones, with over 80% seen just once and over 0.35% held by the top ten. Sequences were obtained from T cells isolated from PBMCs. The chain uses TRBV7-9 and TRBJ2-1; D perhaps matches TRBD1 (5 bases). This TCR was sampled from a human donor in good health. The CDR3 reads CASSPDILDSLSNNEQFF. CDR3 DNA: TGTGCCAGCAGCCCGGACATTTTGGATTCCCTAAGCAACAATGAGCAGTTCTTC.